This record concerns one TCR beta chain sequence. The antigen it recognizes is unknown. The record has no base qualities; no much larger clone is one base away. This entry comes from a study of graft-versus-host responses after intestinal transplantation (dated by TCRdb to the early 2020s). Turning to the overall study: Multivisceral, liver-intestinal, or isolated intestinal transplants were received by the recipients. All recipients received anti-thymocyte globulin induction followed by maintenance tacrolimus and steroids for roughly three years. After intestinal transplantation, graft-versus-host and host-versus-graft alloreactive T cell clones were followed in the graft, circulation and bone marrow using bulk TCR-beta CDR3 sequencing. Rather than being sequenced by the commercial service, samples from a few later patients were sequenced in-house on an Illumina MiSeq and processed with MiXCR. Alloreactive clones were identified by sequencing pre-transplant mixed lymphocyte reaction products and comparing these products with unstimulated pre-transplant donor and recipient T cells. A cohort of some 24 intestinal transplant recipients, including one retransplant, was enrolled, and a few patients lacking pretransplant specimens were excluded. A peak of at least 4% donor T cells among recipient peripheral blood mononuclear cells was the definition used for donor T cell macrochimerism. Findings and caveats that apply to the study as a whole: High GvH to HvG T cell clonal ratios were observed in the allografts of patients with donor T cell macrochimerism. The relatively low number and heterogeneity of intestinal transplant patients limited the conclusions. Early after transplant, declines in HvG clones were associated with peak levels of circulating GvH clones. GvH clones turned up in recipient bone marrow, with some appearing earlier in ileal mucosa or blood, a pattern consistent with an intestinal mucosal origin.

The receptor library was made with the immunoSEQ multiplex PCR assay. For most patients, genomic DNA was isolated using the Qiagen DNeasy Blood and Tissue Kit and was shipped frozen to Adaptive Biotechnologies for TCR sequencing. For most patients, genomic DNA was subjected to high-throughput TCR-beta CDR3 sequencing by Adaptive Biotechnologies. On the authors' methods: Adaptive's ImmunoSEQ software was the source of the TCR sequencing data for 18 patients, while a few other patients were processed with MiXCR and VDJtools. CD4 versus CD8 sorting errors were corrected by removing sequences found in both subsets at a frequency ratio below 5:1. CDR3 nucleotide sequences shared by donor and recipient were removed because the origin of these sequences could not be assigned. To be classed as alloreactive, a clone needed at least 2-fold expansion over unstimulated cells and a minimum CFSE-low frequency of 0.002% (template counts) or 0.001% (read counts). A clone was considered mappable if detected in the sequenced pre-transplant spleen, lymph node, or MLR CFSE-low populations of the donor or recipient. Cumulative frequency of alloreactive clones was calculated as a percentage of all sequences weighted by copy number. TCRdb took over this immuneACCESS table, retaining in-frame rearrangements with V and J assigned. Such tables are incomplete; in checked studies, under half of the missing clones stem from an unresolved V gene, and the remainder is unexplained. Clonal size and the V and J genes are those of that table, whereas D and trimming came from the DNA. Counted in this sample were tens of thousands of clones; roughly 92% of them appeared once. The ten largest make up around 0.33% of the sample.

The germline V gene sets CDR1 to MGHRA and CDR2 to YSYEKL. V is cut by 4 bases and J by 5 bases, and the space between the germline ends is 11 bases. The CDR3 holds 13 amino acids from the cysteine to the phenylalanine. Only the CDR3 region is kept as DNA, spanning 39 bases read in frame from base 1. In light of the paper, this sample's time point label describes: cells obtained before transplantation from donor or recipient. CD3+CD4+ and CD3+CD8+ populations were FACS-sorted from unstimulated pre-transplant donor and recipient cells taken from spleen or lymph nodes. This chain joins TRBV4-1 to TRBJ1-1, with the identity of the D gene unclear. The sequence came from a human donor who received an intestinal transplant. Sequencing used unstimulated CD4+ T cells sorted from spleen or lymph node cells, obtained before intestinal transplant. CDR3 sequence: CASSREPGTEAFF. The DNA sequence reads TGCGCCAGCAGCCGCGAACCGGGAACTGAAGCTTTCTTT.